The rows below give T cell receptor beta chains drawn from one sample of a study of CD8+ T cells in alopecia areata. Profiled with immunoSEQ multiplex PCR; TCRdb holds only in-frame clones, not every one. The data show some 130,000 clones, roughly 52% seen once. Source: CD8+ T cells sorted from blood, taken at week 4, from a patient treated with tofacitinib. The receptors were gathered from a human donor with alopecia areata. The CDR3 runs from the conserved cysteine through the conserved F or W. Fields, in order: J gene, V gene, CDR3 protein.

j_call: TRBJ2-3; v_call: TRBV4-3; cdr3_aa: CASSLSPDTQYF
j_call: TRBJ2-1; v_call: TRBV27; cdr3_aa: CASSFGGAYNEQFF
j_call: TRBJ2-3; v_call: TRBV6-5; cdr3_aa: CASSWGRTNTQYF
j_call: TRBJ1-2; v_call: TRBV6-5; cdr3_aa: CASSYAQGAVGYTF
j_call: TRBJ2-7; v_call: TRBV7-9; cdr3_aa: CASSSQERIEQYF
j_call: TRBJ2-3; v_call: TRBV7-6; cdr3_aa: CASSSNSPDTQYF
j_call: TRBJ2-7; v_call: TRBV27; cdr3_aa: CASSQTGATYEQYF
j_call: TRBJ2-7; v_call: TRBV2; cdr3_aa: CASSEMGTGLAEQYF
j_call: TRBJ2-5; v_call: TRBV6-5; cdr3_aa: CASREAGEVETQYF
j_call: TRBJ1-5; v_call: TRBV19; cdr3_aa: CASSSGARGQPQHF
j_call: TRBJ1-1; v_call: TRBV4-1; cdr3_aa: CASSQAHPEDTEAFF
j_call: TRBJ2-1; v_call: TRBV29-1; cdr3_aa: CSVEGRGTPIF
j_call: TRBJ2-7; v_call: TRBV23-1; cdr3_aa: CASRGHGSYEQYF
j_call: TRBJ2-1; v_call: TRBV15; cdr3_aa: CATSRETSPYNEQFF
j_call: TRBJ2-3; v_call: TRBV27; cdr3_aa: CASSFVRGEGNTQYF
j_call: TRBJ2-7; v_call: TRBV6-5; cdr3_aa: CASSYGASSYEQYF
j_call: TRBJ2-5; v_call: TRBV29-1; cdr3_aa: CSVILDFQETQYF
j_call: TRBJ1-2; v_call: TRBV29-1; cdr3_aa: CSVLGTSYGYTF
j_call: TRBJ2-7; v_call: TRBV29-1; cdr3_aa: CSVSEGEAYEQYF
j_call: TRBJ1-2; v_call: TRBV9; cdr3_aa: CASSNNLRTSNYGYTF
j_call: TRBJ2-2; v_call: TRBV5-1; cdr3_aa: CASSFSGGELFF
j_call: TRBJ1-2; v_call: TRBV9; cdr3_aa: CASSVGEEGLNYGYTF
j_call: TRBJ2-7; v_call: TRBV4-3; cdr3_aa: CASSQDPAGAAYEQYF
j_call: TRBJ2-1; v_call: TRBV25-1; cdr3_aa: CASSLAGVNEQFF
j_call: TRBJ2-3; v_call: TRBV2; cdr3_aa: CASSEAGNRGADTQYF
j_call: TRBJ2-1; v_call: TRBV10-3; cdr3_aa: CAISHRGDEQFF
j_call: TRBJ1-2; v_call: TRBV29-1; cdr3_aa: CSVEEKGALNYGYTF
j_call: TRBJ2-3; v_call: TRBV6-1; cdr3_aa: CASSGSGGHTDTQYF
j_call: TRBJ1-5; v_call: TRBV19; cdr3_aa: CASSAFSGGSQPQHF
j_call: TRBJ2-3; v_call: TRBV13; cdr3_aa: CASSGLGADTQYF
j_call: TRBJ2-7; v_call: TRBV6-5; cdr3_aa: CASNDRDRSYEQYF
j_call: TRBJ1-5; v_call: TRBV6-5; cdr3_aa: CASSYSSPSGNQPQHF
j_call: TRBJ1-6; v_call: TRBV6-6; cdr3_aa: CASTPEGLYNSPLHF
j_call: TRBJ1-2; v_call: TRBV30; cdr3_aa: CAWSVAGSYGYTF
j_call: TRBJ1-2; v_call: TRBV4-1; cdr3_aa: CASSQVNAVGYTF
j_call: TRBJ2-6; v_call: TRBV25-1; cdr3_aa: CASSEFKGTSGANVLTF
j_call: TRBJ2-1; v_call: TRBV30; cdr3_aa: CAWSVRADEQFF
j_call: TRBJ1-6; v_call: TRBV6-4; cdr3_aa: CASSDSGTFNSPLHF
j_call: TRBJ2-7; v_call: TRBV9; cdr3_aa: CASSVGQAQGYEQYF
j_call: TRBJ1-6; v_call: TRBV29-1; cdr3_aa: CSASRGLDSPLHF
j_call: TRBJ2-5; v_call: TRBV13; cdr3_aa: CASSQSGGPAQTQYF
j_call: TRBJ2-7; v_call: TRBV25-1; cdr3_aa: CASTQGAEQYF
j_call: TRBJ1-1; v_call: TRBV15; cdr3_aa: CATSRDGGMNTEAFF
j_call: TRBJ2-7; v_call: TRBV5-4; cdr3_aa: CASSPWGGDTSYEQYF
j_call: TRBJ1-1; v_call: TRBV27; cdr3_aa: CASSLMGGTEAFF
j_call: TRBJ1-2; v_call: TRBV30; cdr3_aa: CAWSDDETGFYGYTF
j_call: TRBJ2-2; v_call: TRBV2; cdr3_aa: CASSPGLGQNTGELFF